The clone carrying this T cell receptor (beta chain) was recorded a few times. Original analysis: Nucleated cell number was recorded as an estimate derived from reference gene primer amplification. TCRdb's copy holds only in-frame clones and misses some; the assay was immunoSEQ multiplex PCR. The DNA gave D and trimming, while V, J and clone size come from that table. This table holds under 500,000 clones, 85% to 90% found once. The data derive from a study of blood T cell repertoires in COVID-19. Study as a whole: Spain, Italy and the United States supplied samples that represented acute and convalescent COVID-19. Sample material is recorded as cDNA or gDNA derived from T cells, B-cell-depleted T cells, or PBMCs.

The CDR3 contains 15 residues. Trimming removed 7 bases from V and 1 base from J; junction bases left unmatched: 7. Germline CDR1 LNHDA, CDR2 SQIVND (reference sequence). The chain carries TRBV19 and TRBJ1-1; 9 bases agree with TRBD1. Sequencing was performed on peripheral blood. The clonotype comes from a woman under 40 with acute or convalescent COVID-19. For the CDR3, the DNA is TGTGCCAGTAACCCTGGGACAGGGTCGAACACTGAAGCTTTCTTT. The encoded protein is CASNPGTGSNTEAFF. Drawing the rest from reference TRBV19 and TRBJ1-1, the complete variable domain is DGGITQSPKYLFRKEGQNVTLSCEQNLNHDAMYWYRQDPGQGLRLIYYSQIVNDFQKGDIAEGYSVSREKKESFPLTVTSAQKNPTAFYLCASNPGTGSNTEAFFGQGTRLTVV.